This is a list of T cell receptor beta chains from one sample in a study of type 1 regulatory T cells. These receptors are not linked to any known antigen. TCRdb independently ran MiXCR on the reads; one entry per CDR3 protein. The table includes approximately 43,000 distinct CDR3 sequences, 9% to 15% detected once. Source material: cultured non-Tr1 T cells, either the whole culture or a sorted T cell fraction (not recorded which). The receptors shown here come from a human donor in good health. Both conserved end residues are part of each CDR3. The order of the fields is J gene, V gene, CDR3 protein.

J gene: TRBJ1-2; V gene: TRBV20-1; CDR3 protein: CSARRQGTSLAF
J gene: TRBJ1-5; V gene: TRBV7-8; CDR3 protein: CASSLARDRVGQPQHF
J gene: TRBJ1-1; V gene: TRBV29-1; CDR3 protein: CSLGQSEAFF
J gene: TRBJ2-3; V gene: TRBV10-2; CDR3 protein: CASKGASGNTDTQYF
J gene: TRBJ2-2; V gene: TRBV7-3; CDR3 protein: CASSFGLGTGELFF
J gene: TRBJ1-6; V gene: TRBV18; CDR3 protein: CVSSGANHKNSPLHF
J gene: TRBJ2-3; V gene: TRBV9; CDR3 protein: CASSVGTSGSTDTQYF
J gene: TRBJ2-2; V gene: TRBV5-5; CDR3 protein: CASSLASGTSGRDTGELFF
J gene: TRBJ2-3; V gene: TRBV12-3/TRBV12-4; CDR3 protein: CASSAWGQGGTDTQYF
J gene: TRBJ2-7; V gene: TRBV5-1; CDR3 protein: CASSWGQYEQYF
J gene: TRBJ2-5; V gene: TRBV15; CDR3 protein: CATSRVGVETQYF
J gene: TRBJ2-1; V gene: TRBV6-1; CDR3 protein: CASRIIAGAYEQFF
J gene: TRBJ2-1; V gene: TRBV5-1; CDR3 protein: CASSHRLAGEVNEQFF
J gene: TRBJ2-7; V gene: TRBV12-3/TRBV12-4; CDR3 protein: CASSFTGGLEQYF
J gene: TRBJ2-3; V gene: TRBV9; CDR3 protein: CASSVGLADITDTQYF
J gene: TRBJ2-2; V gene: TRBV12-3/TRBV12-4; CDR3 protein: CASRGQGGDTGELFF
J gene: TRBJ1-2; V gene: TRBV7-8; CDR3 protein: CAGSPLVLGQGATYGYTF
J gene: TRBJ2-2; V gene: TRBV7-9; CDR3 protein: CASKGLAGDENTGELFF
J gene: TRBJ2-1; V gene: TRBV4-2; CDR3 protein: CASSQLTSSVYEQFF
J gene: TRBJ1-1; V gene: TRBV5-1; CDR3 protein: CASSLRPAGGTEAFF
J gene: TRBJ2-2; V gene: TRBV20-1; CDR3 protein: CSAADISGTGELFF
J gene: TRBJ2-3; V gene: TRBV19; CDR3 protein: CASSMGLADTQYF
J gene: TRBJ2-4; V gene: TRBV20-1; CDR3 protein: CSAPIAGLAKNIQYF
J gene: TRBJ2-2; V gene: TRBV9; CDR3 protein: CASSITNTGELFF
J gene: TRBJ2-3; V gene: TRBV20-1; CDR3 protein: CSAPTSARGDTQYF
J gene: TRBJ1-1; V gene: TRBV12-3/TRBV12-4; CDR3 protein: CASSLSQGKGLEAFF
J gene: TRBJ2-3; V gene: TRBV7-3; CDR3 protein: CASSLGSGVDTQYF
J gene: TRBJ1-1; V gene: TRBV7-8; CDR3 protein: CASSETGLNTEAFF
J gene: TRBJ2-7; V gene: TRBV7-9; CDR3 protein: CASSPGTSGMSYEQYF
J gene: TRBJ2-5; V gene: TRBV5-6; CDR3 protein: CASSLEFRGETQYF
J gene: TRBJ2-7; V gene: TRBV27; CDR3 protein: CASSLSSGQGAHEQYF
J gene: TRBJ2-3; V gene: TRBV7-6; CDR3 protein: CASSWTSGRDTQYF
J gene: TRBJ2-1; V gene: TRBV6-5; CDR3 protein: CASSSTSGRMQFF
J gene: TRBJ1-6; V gene: TRBV12-3/TRBV12-4; CDR3 protein: CASQTGLGSPLHF
J gene: TRBJ1-1; V gene: TRBV11-1; CDR3 protein: CASSLLDNTEAFF
J gene: TRBJ1-3; V gene: TRBV20-1; CDR3 protein: CSASPLNSGNTIYF
J gene: TRBJ2-5; V gene: TRBV7-2; CDR3 protein: CASSLAGSEKETQYF
J gene: TRBJ2-5; V gene: TRBV5-1; CDR3 protein: CASSLAVDPAQETQYF
J gene: TRBJ2-3; V gene: TRBV20-1; CDR3 protein: CSAHLAGVPDTQYF
J gene: TRBJ1-4; V gene: TRBV20-1; CDR3 protein: CSAPGDSNEKLFF